This TCR beta chain was retrieved from a study of molecular identifiers for immune sequencing clone quantification. About the research overall: The replicates split RNA from approximately 20,000 or 100,000 naive CD8 cells five ways and sequenced four.

The CDR3 is 14 residues long. Germline V CDR1 and CDR2: SGHAT, FQDESV (reference sequence). The V segment lost 5 bases and the J segment 8 bases; nucleotides outside the gene matches: 3. The sorting of naive CD8 T cells used the CD8+CD4-CCR7+CD45RA+ phenotype. Using its own MiXCR run on the PCR reads, TCRdb lists one record per CDR3 protein. This table has about half a million distinct CDR3 sequences, about 26% appearing once. The sequenced sample was naive CD8+ T cells from blood, with Jurkat cell RNA spiked in. Subset denoted: FACS-sorted CD8+CD4-CCR7+CD45RA+ naive T cells. The rearrangement links TRBV11-1 to TRBJ2-1; TRBD2 aligns across 13 bases. The sequence came from a human donor in good health. Some libraries in this study had Jurkat cell RNA spiked in. CDR3 loop: CASSRTSGSDEQFF. The CDR3 coding sequence is TGTGCCAGCAGCAGGACTAGCGGGAGCGATGAGCAGTTCTTC.